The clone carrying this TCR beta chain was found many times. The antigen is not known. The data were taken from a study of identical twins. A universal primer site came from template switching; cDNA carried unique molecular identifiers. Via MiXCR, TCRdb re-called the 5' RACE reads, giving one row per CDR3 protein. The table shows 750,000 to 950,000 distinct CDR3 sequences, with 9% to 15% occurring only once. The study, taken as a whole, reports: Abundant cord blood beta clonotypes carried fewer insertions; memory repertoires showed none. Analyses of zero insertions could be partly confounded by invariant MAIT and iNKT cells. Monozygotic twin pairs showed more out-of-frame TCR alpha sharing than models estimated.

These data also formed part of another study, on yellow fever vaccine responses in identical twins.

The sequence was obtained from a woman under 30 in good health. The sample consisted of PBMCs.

In nucleotides, the CDR3 is TGTGCCAGCAGCTTCAGGGCATATGAGCAGTTCTTC. Protein: CASSFRAYEQFF. The chain carries TRBV11-2 and TRBJ2-1; D perhaps matches TRBD1 (5 bases). Trimming removed 3 bases from V and 8 bases from J, with 8 bases in between. The CDR3 has 12 residues. Per germline, CDR1 SGHAT and CDR2 FQNNGV.